Below, one T cell receptor beta chain is given with its context. One end of the junction varies from germline; a read error may be responsible. RNA was extracted from bulk tissue without any cell sorting. The data originate from a study of tumor and adjacent non-tumor tissue in lung cancer. Three rounds of nested PCR, following a modified ARM-PCR protocol, produced the TCRbeta library. TCRdb processed the multiplex PCR reads anew with MiXCR; each CDR3 protein has one entry. The data contain fewer than 120,000 distinct CDR3 sequences, nearly 85% of them singletons. This CDR3 spans 14 amino acids. Germline CDR1 WSHSY, CDR2 SAAADI.

This sequence originates from a man aged 70 or older with non-small cell lung cancer. Input material: lung tumor tissue. The chain employs TRBV10-2 and TRBJ2-1, with D possibly matching TRBD2 (6 bases). The CDR3 region has the DNA TGCGCCAGTAGTGAGCCTCGACTAGTTCATGAGCAGTTCTTC. Translation gives CASSEPRLVHEQFF.